The present T cell receptor (beta chain) was sequenced within a study of cytomegalovirus exposure and HLA in healthy donors. General study points: HLA alleles were associated with around 17,000 TCR beta sequences in a later analysis at 0.05 false discovery rate.

Trimming left V 2 bases short and J 2 bases short, with 10 bases between. Germline loops: CDR1 MNHNS, CDR2 SASEGT. CDR3 length: 14 residues. About this clone: Its antigen is not known.

This PCR relied on a set of 60 Vbeta primers and 13 Jbeta primers. Assay: immunoSEQ multiplex PCR; the TCRdb copy retains only in-frame clones and omits some. Here the sample spans about 36,000 clones, about 70% being singletons. The V and J genes are TRBV6-1 and TRBJ2-7; D is perhaps TRBD2 (5 bases). This sequence was found in a man aged 30-40 years in good health and CMV-seronegative. The sample comprised PBMCs. The CDR3 DNA reads as TGTGCCAGCAGTGAAACGGGATTCACCTACGAGCAGTACTTC. Amino acid sequence: CASSETGFTYEQYF.